Following are 7 T cell receptor beta chains from one sample sequenced in a study of cytomegalovirus exposure and HLA in healthy donors. The PCR had 60 Vbeta and 13 Jbeta primers. The method was immunoSEQ multiplex PCR; TCRdb's version includes in-frame clones alone and lacks a portion of them. The sample totals around 50,000 clones. The specimen was PBMCs. These receptors all come from a male donor in good health and CMV-seropositive.

The rearrangement uses TRBV4-1 and TRBJ1-2; TRBD1 agrees at 8 bases. J lost 5 bases, V lost 7 bases, and 9 bases had no gene match. From germline, CDR1 is MGHRA and CDR2 YSYEKL. The CDR3 is made up of 14 amino acids. CDR3: CASNPGTGYYGYTF. The CDR3 DNA reads as TGCGCCAGCAACCCCGGGACAGGTTATTATGGCTACACCTTC.

This chain links TRBV30 with TRBJ1-2; D call uncertain. Germline assignment: CDR1 GTSNPN and CDR2 SVGIG (reference sequence). The CDR3 spans 11 residues. The V end was cut by 0 bases, the J end by 5 bases, with 4 bases between. DNA of the CDR3: TGTGCCTGGAGTGTACGGTATGGCTACACCTTC. Its protein product is CAWSVRYGYTF.

The chain couples TRBV9 to TRBJ1-2, with 8 bases fitting TRBD1. This CDR3 is 12 amino acids long. Germline V gene lookup returns CDR1 SGDLS and CDR2 YYNGEE. V shed 7 bases and J 6 bases; nucleotides not matched to a gene: 5. CDR3 DNA sequence: TGTGCCAGCTACTCGACAGGGGATGGCTACACCTTC. Residues: CASYSTGDGYTF. Filled out from reference TRBV9 and TRBJ1-2, the complete variable domain reads DSGVTQTPKHLITATGQRVTLRCSPRSGDLSVYWYQQSLDQGLQFLIQYYNGEERAKGNILERFSAQQFPDLHSELNLSSLELGDSALYFCASYSTGDGYTFGSGTRLTVV.

The CDR3 loop is CASDRTGTYEQYF. The DNA of the CDR3 is TGTGCCAGCGACCGTACAGGAACCTACGAGCAGTACTTC. The chain uses TRBV7-2 and TRBJ2-7, with D tentatively TRBD1 (5 bases). The CDR3 covers 13 residues. The V gene's germline CDR1 is SGHTA and CDR2 FQGNSA. V lost 8 bases, J lost 2 bases, and 13 bases lay in between.

The chain employs TRBV5-4 and TRBJ2-3; 10 positions agree with TRBD2. Trimming cost V 4 bases and J 2 bases; bases outside gene matches: 4. Germline V gives CDR1 SGHNT, CDR2 YYREEE (reference sequence). This CDR3 is 15 amino acids long. The CDR3 DNA reads as TGTGCCAGCAGCGGAACTAGCGGGGCCACAGATACGCAGTATTTT. Translated: CASSGTSGATDTQYF.

The J gene is TRBJ1-3, the V gene TRBV10-3, with 7 bases aligning to TRBD1. V dropped 10 bases and J dropped 2; count of bases not matched to a gene: 2. This CDR3 has 12 amino acids. Germline CDR1 ENHRY, CDR2 SYGVKD. The CDR3 sequence is CASQGAGNTIYF. The CDR3 DNA follows: TGTGCCAGCCAGGGGGCTGGAAACACCATATATTTT.

The chain couples TRBV7-9 to TRBJ2-7, with TRBD1 matching 8 bases. V lost 5 bases to trimming and J lost 1 base; unmatched junction nucleotides: 10. The CDR3 spans 16 residues. CDR1 and CDR2 from the germline V gene are SEHNR and FQNEAQ (reference sequence). The DNA of the CDR3 is TGTGCCAGCAGCGGGGGACAGGCAATCTATTCCTACGAGCAGTACTTC. It is translated as CASSGGQAIYSYEQYF.